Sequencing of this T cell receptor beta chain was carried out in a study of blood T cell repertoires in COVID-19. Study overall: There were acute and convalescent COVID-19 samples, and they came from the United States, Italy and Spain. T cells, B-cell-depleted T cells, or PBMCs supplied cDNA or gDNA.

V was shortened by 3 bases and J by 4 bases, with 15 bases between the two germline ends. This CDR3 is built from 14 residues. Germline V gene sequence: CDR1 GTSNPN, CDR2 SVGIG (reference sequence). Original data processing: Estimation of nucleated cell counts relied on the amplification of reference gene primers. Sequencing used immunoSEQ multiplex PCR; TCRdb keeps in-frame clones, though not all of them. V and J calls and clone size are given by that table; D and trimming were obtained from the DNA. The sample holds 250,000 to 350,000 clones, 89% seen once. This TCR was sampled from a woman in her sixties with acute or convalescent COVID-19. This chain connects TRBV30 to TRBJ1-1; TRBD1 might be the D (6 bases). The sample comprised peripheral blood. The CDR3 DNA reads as TGTGCCTGGAGCGCTTCTCGACAGGCCACTGAAGCTTTCTTT. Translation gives CAWSASRQATEAFF. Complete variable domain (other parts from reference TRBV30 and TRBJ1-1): SQTIHQWPATLVQPVGSPLSLECTVEGTSNPNLYWYRQAAGRGLQLLFYSVGIGQISSEVPQNLSASRPQDRQFILSSKKLLLSDSGFYLCAWSASRQATEAFFGQGTRLTVV.